The 10 T cell receptor beta chains listed next were all sequenced from one sample in a study of prognosis after radiotherapy for stage I lung cancer. With two-round multiplex PCR, TCR beta CDR3 sequences were amplified from genomic DNA. Used in first-round PCR were primers specific to each TRBV and TRBJ gene. One entry per CDR3 protein results from TCRdb running MiXCR on the multiplex PCR reads. Here the sample spans around 19,000 distinct CDR3 sequences, around 50% being singletons. The starting material was PBMCs, obtained before or after stereotactic body radiation therapy (not recorded which). Source of these receptors: a donor at least 50 years old with non-small cell lung cancer.

On this clonotype: At one end the junction does not follow the germline gene, possibly because of a read error. The gene calls are TRBV6-2 or TRBV6-3 and TRBJ2-2, with D tentatively TRBD2 (5 bases). Per germline, CDR1 MNHEY and CDR2 SVGEGT. The CDR3 loop spans 14 amino acids. The CDR3 coding sequence is TGTGCCAGCAGTCCGGTGATCAAGACCGGGGAGCTGGTTTTT. Its translation is CASSPVIKTGELVF.

The chain recombines TRBV6-1 with TRBJ1-5; 7 nucleotides agree with TRBD1. Germline V gene data show CDR1 as MNHNS and CDR2 as SASEGT. The CDR3 contains 16 residues. V lost 9 bases to trimming and J lost 6 bases; unmatched junction nucleotides: 17. CDR3 coding DNA: TGTGCCAGTATTTACTCCGGAGGGGGCTTGGGTCAGCCCCAGCATTTT. As protein: CASIYSGGGLGQPQHF.

The chain carries TRBV5-1 and TRBJ1-6; no definite D call. The CDR3 has 14 residues. Deletions cut 7 bases from V and 10 bases from J, with 18 bases between. Germline lookup yields CDR1 SGHRS and CDR2 YFSETQ. CDR3 in amino acids: CASSNSGFDSPLHF. For the CDR3, the DNA is TGCGCCAGCTCCAATTCCGGTTTCGACTCACCCCTCCACTTT.

The chain has TRBV5-6 and TRBJ2-5; the match to TRBD2 covers 15 bases. Germline V gene data show CDR1 as SGHDT and CDR2 as YYEEEE. The CDR3 has 17 residues. The ends lost 2 bases at V and 7 bases at J; junction bases unmatched: 9. This CDR3 reads CASSFGTSGRLRGTQYF. The CDR3 region has the DNA TGTGCCAGCAGCTTTGGGACTAGCGGGAGGTTACGAGGGACCCAGTACTTC.

This clonotype was recorded at least ten times. The V gene is TRBV20-1, the J gene TRBJ1-1; 7 bases fit TRBD1. Per the germline V gene, CDR1 is DFQATT and CDR2 is SNEGSKA (reference sequence). J was trimmed by 0 bases and V by 3 bases; bases with no gene match: 1. This CDR3 contains 13 residues. This CDR3 is CSASRGVNTEAFF. As DNA, the CDR3 is TGCAGTGCTAGCAGGGGGGTGAACACTGAAGCTTTCTTT.

This chain links TRBV30 with TRBJ2-7; perhaps TRBD1 as D (5 bases). V was pared by 6 bases and J by 4 bases, with 10 bases between. Germline-derived CDR1 and CDR2 are GTSNPN and SVGIG (reference sequence). The CDR3 loop spans 11 amino acids. The CDR3 protein is CACAGRYEQYF. The CDR3, as DNA: TGTGCCTGTGCAGGGCGGTACGAGCAGTACTTC. The whole variable domain, remainder taken from reference TRBV30 and TRBJ2-7, is SQTIHQWPATLVQPVGSPLSLECTVEGTSNPNLYWYRQAAGRGLQLLFYSVGIGQISSEVPQNLSASRPQDRQFILSSKKLLLSDSGFYLCACAGRYEQYFGPGTRLTVT.

The gene calls are TRBV11-2 and TRBJ2-2; 12 nucleotides agree with TRBD2. CDR3 length: 17 residues. V gave up 5 bases and J gave up 4 bases; unmatched junction bases: 8. Germline assignment: CDR1 SGHAT and CDR2 FQNNGV. The CDR3, as DNA: TGTGCCAGCAGCCTCCCTTCTAGCGGGAGGGCCACCGGGGAGCTGTTTTTT. It codes for CASSLPSSGRATGELFF.

The chain is built from TRBV9 and TRBJ2-2, with a weak D call TRBD2 (5 bases). The CDR3 is made up of 15 amino acids. The germline V and J ends were trimmed by 4 bases and 2 bases, with 12 bases remaining between them. CDR1 SGDLS and CDR2 YYNGEE come from the germline V gene. The CDR3 DNA reads as TGTGCCAGCAGCCCCTTAGCGACAAACACCGGGGAGCTGTTTTTT. Its protein is CASSPLATNTGELFF.

This clonotype was seen many times. This chain connects TRBV20-1 to TRBJ1-4; D is perhaps TRBD1 (6 bases). The germline CDR1 and CDR2 sequences are DFQATT and SNEGSKA (reference sequence). The CDR3 totals 15 residues. V lost 3 bases and J lost 2, with 13 bases in between. In nucleotides, the CDR3 is TGCAGTGCTAGCCAGGACAGCGCGACTAATGAAAAACTGTTTTTT. Its protein is CSASQDSATNEKLFF.

This clonotype came up many times. The gene calls are TRBV5-8 and TRBJ2-7; TRBD1 is a possible D gene (6 bases). The V gene lost 3 bases and the J gene lost 11 bases, with 9 bases spanning the gap. Germline CDR1 reads SGHTS; CDR2 reads YDEGEE. CDR3 length: 10 amino acids. CDR3 protein: CASSYKGEYF. The CDR3 region has the DNA TGTGCCAGCAGCTATAAGGGGGAGTACTTC.